Given below is one TCR beta chain in context. What it binds is unknown. The sample is drawn from a study of cytomegalovirus exposure and HLA in healthy donors. Study-level results: In a later analysis, CMV-associated beta chains were mostly HLA-associated, it appeared. TRBV6-2, TRBV6-3 and other indistinguishable V segments were excluded. Follow-up analysis later connected one missense variant in DCLRE1C with trimming of TCR beta V- and J-genes.

The PCR employed 60 Vbeta primers together with 13 Jbeta primers. Profiling relied on immunoSEQ multiplex PCR, and the TCRdb table lists in-frame clones only, not all of them. In the table there are 90,000 to 120,000 clones, about 75% of which are singletons. Donors had nominal health at sampling but likely had unrecorded immune exposures. Germline V CDR1 and CDR2: KGHSH, LQKENI. Between the trimmed V and J ends, which lost 0 bases and 4 bases, there was a span of 7 bases. This CDR3 region has 14 residues. This chain joins TRBV18 and TRBJ2-1; D gene ambiguous. The TCR sequence derives from a man in his 60s in good health and CMV-seropositive. The sequencing input was PBMCs. The DNA for the CDR3 is TGTGCCAGCTCACCACCTCTCAGATACAATGAGCAGTTCTTC. Protein product: CASSPPLRYNEQFF.